This TCR beta chain was captured in a study of T cell clones after liver transplantation. Sequencing was performed with immunoSEQ multiplex PCR; in TCRdb, only in-frame clones are kept and a portion is missing. The sample consists of 55,000 to 80,000 clones, roughly 90% of them appearing once. V shed 4 bases, J shed 5 bases, and the junction held 4 bases outside the gene matches. From germline, CDR1 is SQVTM and CDR2 ANQGSEA. The CDR3 loop spans 14 amino acids. This clonotype originated in a human donor who received a liver transplant. V and J are TRBV29-1 and TRBJ2-3; 12 positions agree with TRBD2. This specimen consisted of CD4+ T cells from blood, obtained before liver transplant. The CDR3 is CSVASGRAGDTQYF. As DNA, the CDR3 is TGCAGCGTTGCTAGCGGGAGGGCCGGAGATACGCAGTATTTT.